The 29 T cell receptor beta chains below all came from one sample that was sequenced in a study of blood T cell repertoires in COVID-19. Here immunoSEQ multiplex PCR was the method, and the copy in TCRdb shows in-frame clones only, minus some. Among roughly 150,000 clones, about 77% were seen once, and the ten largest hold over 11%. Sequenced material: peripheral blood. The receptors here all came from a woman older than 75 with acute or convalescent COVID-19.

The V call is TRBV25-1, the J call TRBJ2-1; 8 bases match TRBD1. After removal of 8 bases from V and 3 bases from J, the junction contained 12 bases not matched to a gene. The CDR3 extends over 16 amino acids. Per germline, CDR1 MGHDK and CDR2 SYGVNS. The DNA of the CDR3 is TGTGCCAGCGAAGGAAGGACAGGGCTACTCTACAATGAGCAGTTCTTC. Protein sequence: CASEGRTGLLYNEQFF. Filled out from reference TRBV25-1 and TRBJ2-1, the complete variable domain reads EADIYQTPRYLVIGTGKKITLECSQTMGHDKMYWYQQDPGMELHLIHYSYGVNSTEKGDLSSESTVSRIRTEHFPLTLESARPSHTSQYLCASEGRTGLLYNEQFFGPGTRLTVL.

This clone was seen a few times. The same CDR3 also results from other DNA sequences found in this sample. The CDR3 bases are TGTGCCAGCAGCCGGGGGGGGAGCTCCTACGAGCAGTACTTC. It specifies CASSRGGSSYEQYF. The rearrangement uses TRBV11-2 and TRBJ2-7, with 8 nucleotides matching TRBD2. With 5 bases clipped from V and 0 bases from J, the junction kept 3 bases outside the gene matches. This CDR3 contains 14 residues. Germline V gene sequence: CDR1 SGHAT, CDR2 FQNNGV.

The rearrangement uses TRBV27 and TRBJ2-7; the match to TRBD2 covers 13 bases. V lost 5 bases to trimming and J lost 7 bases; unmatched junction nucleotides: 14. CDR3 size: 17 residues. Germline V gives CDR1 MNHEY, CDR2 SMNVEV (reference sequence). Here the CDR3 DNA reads TGTGCCAGCAGTGCCACCAGGACTAGCGGGAGATCGGGGGAGCAGTACTTC. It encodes CASSATRTSGRSGEQYF.

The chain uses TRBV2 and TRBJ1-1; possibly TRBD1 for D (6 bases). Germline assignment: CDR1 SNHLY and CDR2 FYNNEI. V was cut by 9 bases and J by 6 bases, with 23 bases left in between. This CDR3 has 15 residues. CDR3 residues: CASILQGGGSSEAFF. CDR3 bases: TGTGCCAGTATATTACAGGGTGGGGGTAGTTCTGAAGCTTTCTTT.

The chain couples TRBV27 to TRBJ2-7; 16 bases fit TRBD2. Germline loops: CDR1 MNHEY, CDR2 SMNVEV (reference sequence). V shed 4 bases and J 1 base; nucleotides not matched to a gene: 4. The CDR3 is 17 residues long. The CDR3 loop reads CASSSPGLAGGSYEQYF. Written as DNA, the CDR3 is TGTGCCAGCAGTTCCCCGGGACTAGCGGGAGGGTCCTACGAGCAGTACTTC.

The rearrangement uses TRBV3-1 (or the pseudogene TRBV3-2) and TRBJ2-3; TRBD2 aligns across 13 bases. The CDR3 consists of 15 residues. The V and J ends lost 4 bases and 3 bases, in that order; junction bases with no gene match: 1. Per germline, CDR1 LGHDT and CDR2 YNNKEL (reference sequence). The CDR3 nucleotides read TGTGCCAGCAGCCTGACTAGCGGGGGGACAGATACGCAGTATTTT. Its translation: CASSLTSGGTDTQYF.

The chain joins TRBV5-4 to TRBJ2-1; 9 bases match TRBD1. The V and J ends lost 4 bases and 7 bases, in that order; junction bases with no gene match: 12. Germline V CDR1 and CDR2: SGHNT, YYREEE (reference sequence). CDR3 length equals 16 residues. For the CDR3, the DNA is TGTGCCAGCAGCAGCCTGGACAGGGGAGTTTTGAATGAGCAGTTCTTC. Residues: CASSSLDRGVLNEQFF.

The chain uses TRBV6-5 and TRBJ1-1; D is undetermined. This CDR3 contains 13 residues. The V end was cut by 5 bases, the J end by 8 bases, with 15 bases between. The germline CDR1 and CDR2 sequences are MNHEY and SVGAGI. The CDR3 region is CASSISGKEEAFF. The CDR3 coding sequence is TGTGCCAGCAGTATCTCCGGGAAAGAAGAAGCTTTCTTT.

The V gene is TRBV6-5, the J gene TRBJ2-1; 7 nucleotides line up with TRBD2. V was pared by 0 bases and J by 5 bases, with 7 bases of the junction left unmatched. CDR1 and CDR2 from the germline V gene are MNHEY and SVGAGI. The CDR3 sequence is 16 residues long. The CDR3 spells CASSYSYGTTNNEQFF. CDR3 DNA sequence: TGTGCCAGCAGTTACTCGTATGGGACTACCAACAATGAGCAGTTCTTC.

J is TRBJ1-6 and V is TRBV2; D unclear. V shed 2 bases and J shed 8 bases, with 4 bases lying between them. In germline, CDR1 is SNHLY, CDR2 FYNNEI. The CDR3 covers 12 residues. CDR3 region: CASSEQDSPLHF. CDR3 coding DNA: TGTGCCAGCAGTGAACAGGATTCACCCCTCCACTTT.

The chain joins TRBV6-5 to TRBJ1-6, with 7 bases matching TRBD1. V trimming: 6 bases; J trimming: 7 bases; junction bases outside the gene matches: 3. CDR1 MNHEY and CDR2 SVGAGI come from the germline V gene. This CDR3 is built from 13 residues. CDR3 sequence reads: CASRGQRNSPLHF. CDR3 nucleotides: TGTGCCAGCAGGGGACAGAGGAATTCACCCCTCCACTTT.

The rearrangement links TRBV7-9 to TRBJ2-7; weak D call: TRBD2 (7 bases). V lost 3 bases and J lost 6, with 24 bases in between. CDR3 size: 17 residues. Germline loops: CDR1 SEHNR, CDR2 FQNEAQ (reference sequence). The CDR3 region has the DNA TGTGCCAGCAGCTTCATCCCTGACAGACGCCGGGGGGCCGAGCAGTACTTC. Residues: CASSFIPDRRRGAEQYF.

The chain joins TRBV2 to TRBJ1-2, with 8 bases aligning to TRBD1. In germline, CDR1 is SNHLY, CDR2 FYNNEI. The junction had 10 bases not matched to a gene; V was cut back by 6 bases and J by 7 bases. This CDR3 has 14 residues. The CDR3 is CASRSTGGSFGYTF. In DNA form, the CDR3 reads TGTGCCAGCAGGTCCACAGGGGGTTCGTTTGGCTACACCTTC.

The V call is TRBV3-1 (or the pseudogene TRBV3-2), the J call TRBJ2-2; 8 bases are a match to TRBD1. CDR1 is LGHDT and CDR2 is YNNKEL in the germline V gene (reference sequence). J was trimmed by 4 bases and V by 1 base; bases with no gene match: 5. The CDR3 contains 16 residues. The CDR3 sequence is CASSQARGLATGELFF. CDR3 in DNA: TGTGCCAGCAGCCAAGCCAGGGGGCTTGCCACCGGGGAGCTGTTTTTT.

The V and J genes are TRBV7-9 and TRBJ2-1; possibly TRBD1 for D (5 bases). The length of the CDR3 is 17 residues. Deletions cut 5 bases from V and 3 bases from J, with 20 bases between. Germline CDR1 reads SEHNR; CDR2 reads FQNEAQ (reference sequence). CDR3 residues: CASSPSWGLRYYNEQFF. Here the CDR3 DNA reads TGTGCCAGCAGCCCCTCATGGGGCCTCAGATACTACAATGAGCAGTTCTTC.

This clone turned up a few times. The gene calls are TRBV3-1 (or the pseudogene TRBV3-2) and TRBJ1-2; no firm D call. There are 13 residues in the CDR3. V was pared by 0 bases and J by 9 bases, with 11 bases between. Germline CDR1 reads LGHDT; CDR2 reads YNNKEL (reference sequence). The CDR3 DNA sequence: TGTGCCAGCAGCCAAGATACGGGGTTTAGCTACACCTTC. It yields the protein CASSQDTGFSYTF.

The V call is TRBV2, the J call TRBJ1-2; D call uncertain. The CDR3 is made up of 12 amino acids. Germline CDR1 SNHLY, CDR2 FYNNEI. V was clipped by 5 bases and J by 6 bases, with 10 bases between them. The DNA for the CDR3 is TGTGCCAGCAGTAAGAGGGCGGATGGCTACACCTTC. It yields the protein CASSKRADGYTF.

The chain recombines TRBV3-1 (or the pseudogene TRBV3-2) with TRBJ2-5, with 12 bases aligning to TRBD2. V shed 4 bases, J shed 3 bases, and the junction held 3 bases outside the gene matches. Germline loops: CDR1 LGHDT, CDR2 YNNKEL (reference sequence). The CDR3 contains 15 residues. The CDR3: CASSPLAGGKETQYF. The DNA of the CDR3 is TGTGCCAGCAGCCCTCTAGCGGGAGGGAAAGAGACCCAGTACTTC.

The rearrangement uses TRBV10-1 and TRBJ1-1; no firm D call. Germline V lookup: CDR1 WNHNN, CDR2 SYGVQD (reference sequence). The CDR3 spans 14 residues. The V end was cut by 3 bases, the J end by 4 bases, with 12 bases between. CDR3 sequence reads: CASSEGGFATEAFF. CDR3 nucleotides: TGCGCCAGCAGTGAAGGAGGGTTTGCCACTGAAGCTTTCTTT.

In DNA, the CDR3 is TGTGCCAGCAGTGGGGAGCCCCTTAACTATGGCTACACCTTC. It translates to CASSGEPLNYGYTF. V usage is TRBV2 and J usage is TRBJ1-2; D is uncertain. The germline gives CDR1 SNHLY, CDR2 FYNNEI. The CDR3 runs to 14 residues. Trimming pared 4 bases from V and 1 base from J, leaving 10 bases between.

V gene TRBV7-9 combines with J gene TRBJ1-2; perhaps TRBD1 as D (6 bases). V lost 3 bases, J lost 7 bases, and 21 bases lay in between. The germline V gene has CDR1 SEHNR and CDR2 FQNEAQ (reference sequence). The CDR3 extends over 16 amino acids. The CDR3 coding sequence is TGTGCCAGCAGCTTCGCCCCGGGCTCAGGGGCTGGTGGCTACACCTTC. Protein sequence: CASSFAPGSGAGGYTF.

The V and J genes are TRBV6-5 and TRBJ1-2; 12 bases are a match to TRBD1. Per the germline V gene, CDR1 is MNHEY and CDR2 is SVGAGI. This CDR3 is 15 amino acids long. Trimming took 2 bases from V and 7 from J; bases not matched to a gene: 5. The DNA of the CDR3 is TGTGCCAGCAGTTACACCGGGACAGGGGGCTTTGGCTACACCTTC. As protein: CASSYTGTGGFGYTF.

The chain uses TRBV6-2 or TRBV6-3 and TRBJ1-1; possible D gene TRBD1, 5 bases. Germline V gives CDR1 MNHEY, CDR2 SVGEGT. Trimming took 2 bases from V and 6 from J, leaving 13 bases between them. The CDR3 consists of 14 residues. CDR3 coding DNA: TGTGCCAGCAGTTACACCGGACAAGGGGCTGAAGCTTTCTTT. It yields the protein CASSYTGQGAEAFF.

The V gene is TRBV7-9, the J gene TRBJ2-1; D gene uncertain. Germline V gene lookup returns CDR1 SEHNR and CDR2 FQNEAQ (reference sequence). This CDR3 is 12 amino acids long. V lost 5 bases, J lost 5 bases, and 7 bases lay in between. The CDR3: CASSPTHNEQFF. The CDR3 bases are TGTGCCAGCAGCCCCACTCACAATGAGCAGTTCTTC. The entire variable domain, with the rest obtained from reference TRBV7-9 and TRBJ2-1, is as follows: DTGVSQNPRHKITKRGQNVTFRCDPISEHNRLYWYRQTLGQGPEFLTYFQNEAQLEKSRLLSDRFSAERPKGSFSTLEIQRTEQGDSAMYLCASSPTHNEQFFGPGTRLTVL.

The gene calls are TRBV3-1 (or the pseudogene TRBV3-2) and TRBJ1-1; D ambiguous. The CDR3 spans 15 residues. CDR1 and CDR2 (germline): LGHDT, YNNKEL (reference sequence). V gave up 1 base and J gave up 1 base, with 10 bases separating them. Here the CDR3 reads CASSQVSPGNTEAFF. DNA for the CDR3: TGTGCCAGCAGCCAAGTTTCTCCGGGGAACACTGAAGCTTTCTTT.

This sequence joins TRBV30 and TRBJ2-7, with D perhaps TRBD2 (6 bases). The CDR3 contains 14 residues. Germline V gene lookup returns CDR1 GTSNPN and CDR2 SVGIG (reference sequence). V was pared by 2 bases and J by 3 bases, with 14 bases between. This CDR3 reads CAWSSLDYRYEQYF. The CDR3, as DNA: TGTGCCTGGAGTTCACTGGACTACCGCTACGAGCAGTACTTC.

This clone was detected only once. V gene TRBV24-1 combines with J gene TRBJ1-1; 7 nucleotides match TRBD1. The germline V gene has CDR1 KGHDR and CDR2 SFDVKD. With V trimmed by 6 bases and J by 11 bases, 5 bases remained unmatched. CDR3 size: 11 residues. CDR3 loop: CATSFRGKAFF. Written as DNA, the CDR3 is TGTGCCACCAGTTTCAGGGGGAAGGCTTTCTTT.

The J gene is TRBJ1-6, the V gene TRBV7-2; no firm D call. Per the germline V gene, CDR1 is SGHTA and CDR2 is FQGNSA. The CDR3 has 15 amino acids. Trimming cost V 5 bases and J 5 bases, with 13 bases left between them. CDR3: CASSPLKANNSPLHF. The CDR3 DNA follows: TGTGCCAGCAGCCCCCTGAAAGCTAATAATTCACCCCTCCACTTT.

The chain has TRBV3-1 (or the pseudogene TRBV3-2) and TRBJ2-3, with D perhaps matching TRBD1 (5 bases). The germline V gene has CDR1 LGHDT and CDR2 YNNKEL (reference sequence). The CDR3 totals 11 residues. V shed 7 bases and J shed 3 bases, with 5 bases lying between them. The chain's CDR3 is CASKGTDTQYF. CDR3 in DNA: TGTGCCAGCAAGGGGACAGATACGCAGTATTTT.